This T cell receptor (beta chain) appears in the sequencing data of a study of T cell responses to AZD1222 COVID-19 vaccine. Whole-study context: Second-dose timings of about 4 or about 12 weeks were pooled. Study results and caveats: Spike-spanning, vaccine-associated CD4 TCRs were dominant at 160-218 and 743-854.

Trimming removed 0 bases from V and 5 bases from J, with 9 bases in between. The CDR3 loop spans 14 amino acids. The germline gives CDR1 SGDLS, CDR2 YYNGEE. Profiled with immunoSEQ multiplex PCR; TCRdb holds only in-frame clones, not every one. The repertoire holds about 130,000 clones, around 84% seen once, with about 22% in the top ten. Turning to this clone: Its cognate antigen is unknown.

The source is an adult in good health. This sample comprised peripheral blood, obtained on day 0 of AZD1222 vaccination. The gene calls are TRBV9 and TRBJ2-1; possibly TRBD1 for D (5 bases). CDR3 coding DNA: TGTGCCAGCAGCGTAGGACAGATCCACAATGAGCAGTTCTTC. It encodes CASSVGQIHNEQFF.